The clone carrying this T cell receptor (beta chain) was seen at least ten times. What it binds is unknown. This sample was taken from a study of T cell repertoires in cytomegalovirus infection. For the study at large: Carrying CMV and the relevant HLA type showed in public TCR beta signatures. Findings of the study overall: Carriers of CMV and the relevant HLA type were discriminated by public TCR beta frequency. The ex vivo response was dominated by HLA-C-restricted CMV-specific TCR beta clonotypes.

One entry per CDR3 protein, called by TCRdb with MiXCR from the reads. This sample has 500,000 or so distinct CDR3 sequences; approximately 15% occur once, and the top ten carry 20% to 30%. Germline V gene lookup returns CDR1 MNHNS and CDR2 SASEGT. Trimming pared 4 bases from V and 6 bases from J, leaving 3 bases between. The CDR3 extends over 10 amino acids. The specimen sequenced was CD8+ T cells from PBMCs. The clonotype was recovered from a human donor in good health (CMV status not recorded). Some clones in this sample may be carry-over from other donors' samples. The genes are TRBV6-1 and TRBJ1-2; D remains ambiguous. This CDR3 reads CASSVDGYTF. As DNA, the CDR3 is TGTGCCAGCAGTGTCGATGGCTACACCTTC.